These 16 T cell receptor beta chains were sequenced from one sample in a study of T cells after yellow fever vaccination. TCRdb independently ran MiXCR on the 5' RACE reads; one entry per CDR3 protein. The table records about 500,000 distinct CDR3 sequences, around 16% of them present only once. The sample here was PBMCs, taken 5 to 6 days after the first yellow fever vaccination. All receptors come from a young man who received the YFV17D yellow fever vaccine.

This chain connects TRBV7-2 to TRBJ1-1; 8 bases agree with TRBD1. Per the germline V gene, CDR1 is SGHTA and CDR2 is FQGNSA. The CDR3 has 15 amino acids. Unmatched junction bases numbered 3, after V lost 2 bases and J lost 1 base. DNA for the CDR3: TGTGCCAGCAGCTTAAGCCAGGGGGCGAACACTGAAGCTTTCTTT. This gives the protein CASSLSQGANTEAFF.

This clonotype was seen only a few times. The V call is TRBV5-1, the J call TRBJ2-1; 10 nucleotides line up with TRBD2. Per the germline V gene, CDR1 is SGHRS and CDR2 is YFSETQ. Trimming removed 0 bases from V and 7 bases from J; junction bases left unmatched: 10. CDR3 size: 17 residues. The DNA of the CDR3 is TGCGCCAGCAGCTTGGAGGCTGGGCTAGCGGGGGCAAATGAGCAGTTCTTC. It yields the protein CASSLEAGLAGANEQFF. The full variable domain, with the rest looked up from reference TRBV5-1 and TRBJ2-1, is KAGVTQTPRYLIKTRGQQVTLSCSPISGHRSVSWYQQTPGQGLQFLFEYFSETQRNKGNFPGRFSGRQFSNSRSEMNVSTLELGDSALYLCASSLEAGLAGANEQFFGPGTRLTVL.

In this sample, this clonotype turned up a few times. The junction departs from the called germline gene at one end, perhaps through a read error. The V gene is TRBV7-6, the J gene TRBJ2-5, with D possibly matching TRBD2 (6 bases). This CDR3 has 13 amino acids. The germline gives CDR1 SGHVS, CDR2 FNYEAQ. The DNA for the CDR3 is TGTGCAAGCAGCTTAGCGGCGCAGGAGACCCAGTACTTC. Translating gives CASSLAAQETQYF.

This clonotype was picked up many times. The chain couples TRBV12-3 or TRBV12-4 to TRBJ2-3; TRBD1 matches at 8 bases. This CDR3 has 14 amino acids. The J segment lost 3 bases and the V segment lost 5 bases, leaving 4 bases of the junction unmatched. The DNA of the CDR3 is TGTGCCAGCAGTCCCAGGGGGCGTACAGATACGCAGTATTTT. Protein sequence: CASSPRGRTDTQYF.

This clonotype was detected only a few times. The J gene is TRBJ1-2, the V gene TRBV6-5, with D maybe TRBD1 (6 bases). CDR3 length: 17 amino acids. Per germline, CDR1 MNHEY and CDR2 SVGAGI. Trimming took 0 bases from V and 4 from J, leaving 18 bases between them. This CDR3 reads CASSYSEPGTSGYGYTF. CDR3 sequence (DNA): TGTGCCAGCAGTTACTCAGAGCCCGGGACATCGGGCTATGGCTACACCTTC.

This sequence joins TRBV6-1 and TRBJ2-5; a weak D match, TRBD2 (5 bases). This CDR3 is built from 15 residues. Germline assignment: CDR1 MNHNS and CDR2 SASEGT. V lost 6 bases to trimming and J lost 9 bases, with 23 bases between them. CDR3 nucleotide sequence: TGTGCCAGCAGCCTGGCGGGCTCCCGCCTAGAATCCCAGTACTTC. This codes for CASSLAGSRLESQYF.

V and J are TRBV4-1 and TRBJ2-7, with D tentatively TRBD1 (6 bases). CDR1 is MGHRA and CDR2 is YSYEKL in the germline V gene. The CDR3 contains 15 residues. Trimming took 0 bases from V and 3 from J, leaving 12 bases between them. The CDR3 DNA sequence: TGCGCCAGCAGCCAAGACGAGGGGACATACTACGAGCAGTACTTC. Translating it yields CASSQDEGTYYEQYF.

This chain uses TRBV5-1 with TRBJ2-7; 13 bases are a match to TRBD2. Germline V gene data show CDR1 as SGHRS and CDR2 as YFSETQ. V lost 5 bases to trimming and J lost 2 bases; unmatched junction nucleotides: 7. CDR3 length equals 16 residues. The CDR3 protein is CASRKGLAGPPYEQYF. CDR3 DNA sequence: TGCGCCAGCAGGAAGGGACTAGCGGGGCCCCCCTACGAGCAGTACTTC.

This clonotype has only a few counts. The gene calls are TRBV5-5 and TRBJ1-2; tentative D call: TRBD1 (5 bases). Deletions cut 2 bases from V and 3 bases from J, with 14 bases between. Germline CDR1 and CDR2: SGHKS and YYEKEE (reference sequence). CDR3 length: 15 residues. The CDR3, as DNA: TGTGCCAGCAGCTTCCGGGACGGCCTTGACTATGGCTACACCTTC. Protein sequence: CASSFRDGLDYGYTF.

The sample holds many counts of this clonotype. V usage is TRBV4-3 and J usage is TRBJ2-5; possible D gene TRBD2, 5 bases. This CDR3 region has 15 residues. From germline, CDR1 is LGHNA and CDR2 YSLEER. The V gene lost 0 bases and the J gene lost 7 bases, with 15 bases spanning the gap. CDR3 DNA sequence: TGCGCCAGCAGCCAAGATTTGTTCGGGATGCGGACCCAGTACTTC. Its translation is CASSQDLFGMRTQYF.

This clonotype showed up just a few times. This rearrangement joins TRBV11-2 to TRBJ2-1; 8 bases map to TRBD1. The length of the CDR3 is 15 residues. The germline V gene has CDR1 SGHAT and CDR2 FQNNGV. V shed 6 bases, J shed 7 bases, and the junction held 11 bases outside the gene matches. The CDR3, as DNA: TGTGCCAGCAGGCCCCTTCAGGGGGCGGGTAATGAGCAGTTCTTC. It codes for CASRPLQGAGNEQFF.

This chain joins TRBV6-2 or TRBV6-3 and TRBJ1-2; D call uncertain. V was trimmed by 5 bases and J by 8 bases, leaving 6 bases between them. This CDR3 spans 10 amino acids. The V gene's germline CDR1 is MNHEY and CDR2 SVGEGT. The CDR3 here is CASSHPGYTF. The CDR3 bases are TGTGCCAGCAGTCACCCCGGCTACACCTTC.

This clonotype was detected only a few times. This chain connects TRBV12-3 or TRBV12-4 to TRBJ1-5; 9 nucleotides match TRBD1. Unmatched junction bases numbered 7, after V lost 7 bases and J lost 6 bases. The CDR3 length is 14 residues. The CDR3 bases are TGTGCCAGCAAACCGGGACAGGGATTTCAGCCCCAGCATTTT. Its protein is CASKPGQGFQPQHF.

The chain links TRBV10-3 to TRBJ1-5; no clear D. Germline V gene sequence: CDR1 ENHRY, CDR2 SYGVKD. This CDR3 spans 14 amino acids. The V end lost 8 bases, the J end lost 0 bases, and 11 bases lay between the germline ends. CDR3: CAISAQDSNQPQHF. For the CDR3, the DNA is TGTGCCATCTCGGCGCAGGATAGCAATCAGCCCCAGCATTTT.

This clonotype appeared a few times. The V gene is TRBV5-1, the J gene TRBJ1-2, with D uncertain. This CDR3 has 13 amino acids. Germline CDR1 and CDR2: SGHRS and YFSETQ. Trimming took 1 base from V and 8 from J, leaving 12 bases between them. The CDR3 nucleotides read TGCGCCAGCAGCTTGAATGGGGATGGCGGCTACACCTTC. The encoded protein is CASSLNGDGGYTF. The entire variable domain, with the rest obtained from reference TRBV5-1 and TRBJ1-2, is as follows: KAGVTQTPRYLIKTRGQQVTLSCSPISGHRSVSWYQQTPGQGLQFLFEYFSETQRNKGNFPGRFSGRQFSNSRSEMNVSTLELGDSALYLCASSLNGDGGYTFGSGTRLTVV.

This clonotype was counted many times. The chain employs TRBV7-8 and TRBJ2-1; D possibly corresponds to TRBD1 (6 bases). V shed 7 bases and J shed 5 bases, with 15 bases lying between them. Germline CDR1 reads SGHVS; CDR2 reads FQNEAQ. The CDR3 sequence is 14 residues long. Written as DNA, the CDR3 is TGTGCCAGCACCCCTTGGACAGTCCACAATGAGCAGTTCTTC. Residues: CASTPWTVHNEQFF. Full variable domain (remainder filled in from reference TRBV7-8 and TRBJ2-1): GAGVSQSPRYKVAKRGQDVALRCDPISGHVSLFWYQQALGQGPEFLTYFQNEAQLDKSGLPSDRFFAERPEGSVSTLKIQRTQQEDSAVYLCASTPWTVHNEQFFGPGTRLTVL.